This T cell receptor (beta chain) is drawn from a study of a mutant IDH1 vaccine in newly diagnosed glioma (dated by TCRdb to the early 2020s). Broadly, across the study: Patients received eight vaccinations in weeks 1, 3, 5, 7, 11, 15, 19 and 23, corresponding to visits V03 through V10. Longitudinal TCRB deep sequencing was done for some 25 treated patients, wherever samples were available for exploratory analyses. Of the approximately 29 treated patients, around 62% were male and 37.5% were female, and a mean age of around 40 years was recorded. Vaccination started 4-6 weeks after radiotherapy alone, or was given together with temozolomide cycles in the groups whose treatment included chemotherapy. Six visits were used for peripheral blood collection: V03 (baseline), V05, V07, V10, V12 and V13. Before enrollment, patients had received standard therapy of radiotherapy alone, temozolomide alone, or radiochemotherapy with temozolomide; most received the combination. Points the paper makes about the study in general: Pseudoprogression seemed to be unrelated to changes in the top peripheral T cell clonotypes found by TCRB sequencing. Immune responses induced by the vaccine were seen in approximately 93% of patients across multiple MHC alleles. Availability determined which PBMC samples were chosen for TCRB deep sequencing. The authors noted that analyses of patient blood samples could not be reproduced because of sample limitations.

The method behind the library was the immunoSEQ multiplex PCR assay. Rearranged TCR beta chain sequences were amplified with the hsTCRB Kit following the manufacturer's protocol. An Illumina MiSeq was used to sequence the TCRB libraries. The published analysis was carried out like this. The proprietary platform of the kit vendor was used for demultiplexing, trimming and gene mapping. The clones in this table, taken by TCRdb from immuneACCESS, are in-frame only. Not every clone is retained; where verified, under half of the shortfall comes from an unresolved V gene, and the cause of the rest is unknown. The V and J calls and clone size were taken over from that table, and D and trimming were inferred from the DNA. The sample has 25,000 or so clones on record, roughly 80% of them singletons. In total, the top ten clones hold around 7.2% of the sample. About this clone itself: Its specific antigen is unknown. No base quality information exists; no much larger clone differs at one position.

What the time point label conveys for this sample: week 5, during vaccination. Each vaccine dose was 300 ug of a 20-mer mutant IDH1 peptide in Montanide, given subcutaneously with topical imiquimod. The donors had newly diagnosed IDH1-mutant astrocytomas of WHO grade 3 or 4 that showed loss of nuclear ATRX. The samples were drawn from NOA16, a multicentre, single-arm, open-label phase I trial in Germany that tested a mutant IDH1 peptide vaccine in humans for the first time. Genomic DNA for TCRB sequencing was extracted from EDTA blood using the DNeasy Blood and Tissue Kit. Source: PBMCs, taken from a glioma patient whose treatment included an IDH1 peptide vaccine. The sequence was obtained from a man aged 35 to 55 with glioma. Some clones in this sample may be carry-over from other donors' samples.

The nucleotides are TGTGCCAGTAGTATACCAGGGGTGGTCACCGGGGAGCTGTTTTTT. Translated, this gives CASSIPGVVTGELFF. The V and J genes are TRBV19 and TRBJ2-2; the D gene is perhaps TRBD1, from 6 matching bases. V gives up 2 bases and J gives up 4 bases, and the segment between their germline ends measures 11 bases. The CDR3, from cysteine to phenylalanine, totals 15 residues. Left in the record is the CDR3 DNA by itself, 45 bases read in frame from the first base. According to the germline V gene (reference sequence), CDR1 reads LNHDA and CDR2 reads SQIVND.